What follows are 17 T cell receptor beta chains derived from one specimen sequenced in a study of regulatory T cells in long-lasting Graves disease. Time point defined: newly diagnosed GD, antithyroid drugs for less than 3 months. The authors made the TCR library using RNA they extracted from PBMCs. Assembly of TCR beta libraries relied on iRepertoire HTBI primers together with Arm-PCR of CDR3 regions. TCRdb reanalysed the multiplex PCR reads using MiXCR and keeps one entry per CDR3 protein. Seen here are under 250,000 distinct CDR3 sequences, approximately 18% observed once, and the top ten hold over 9.5%. These data were likewise used in another study, on T cells in Graves' hyperthyroidism and ophthalmopathy.

The starting material was peripheral blood mononuclear cells (PBMCs), obtained at new diagnosis, from a patient treated with antithyroid drugs. Source of these receptors: a woman aged 30 to 39 with Graves disease.

In this sample, this clonotype turned up many times. The chain is built from TRBV10-3 and TRBJ2-7; 8 positions agree with TRBD1. V lost 3 bases, J lost 1 base, and 5 bases stayed unmatched. CDR3 length: 15 residues. In germline, CDR1 is ENHRY, CDR2 SYGVKD. CDR3 sequence reads: CAISDPTGGSYEQYF. CDR3 DNA: TGTGCCATCAGTGACCCTACAGGGGGGTCCTACGAGCAGTACTTC.

At least ten counts were recorded for this clonotype. V usage is TRBV28 and J usage is TRBJ1-6; TRBD1 is a possible D gene (6 bases). The germline V gene has CDR1 MDHEN and CDR2 SYDVKM. The CDR3 extends over 14 amino acids. Deletions cut 6 bases from V and 10 bases from J, with 16 bases between. This CDR3 reads CASRPPRGGSPLHF. The CDR3 nucleotides are TGTGCCAGCAGACCTCCCAGGGGTGGATCACCCCTCCACTTT.

In this sample, this clonotype turned up many times. This chain links TRBV2 with TRBJ2-7; 11 bases agree with TRBD1. Per germline, CDR1 SNHLY and CDR2 FYNNEI. This CDR3 spans 14 amino acids. The V segment lost 7 bases and the J segment 6 bases; nucleotides outside the gene matches: 8. DNA of the CDR3: TGTGCCAGCACCAGGGCGGGGACAGGGGGCGAGCAGTACTTC. This codes for CASTRAGTGGEQYF.

The rearrangement links TRBV4-1 to TRBJ2-7, with 9 bases that match TRBD1. This CDR3 has 15 residues. The V gene's germline CDR1 is MGHRA and CDR2 YSYEKL. With 2 bases clipped from V and 3 bases from J, the junction kept 5 bases outside the gene matches. CDR3 nucleotide sequence: TGCGCCAGCAGCCAAACCCGGGACAGGGTCTACGAGCAGTACTTC. Encoded protein: CASSQTRDRVYEQYF.

This clonotype appeared many times. The chain has TRBV19 and TRBJ1-1; D not certain. Trimming took off 7 bases at V and 0 bases at J, with 15 bases between the two ends. Germline V gene lookup returns CDR1 LNHDA and CDR2 SQIVND (reference sequence). The CDR3 extends over 15 amino acids. Here the CDR3 DNA reads TGTGCCAGTACCCCGGACGGGCCCCTGAACACTGAAGCTTTCTTT. As protein: CASTPDGPLNTEAFF.

This clonotype was seen ten or more times. V and J are TRBV5-5 and TRBJ2-1; 7 bases line up with TRBD2. V shed 0 bases and J 8 bases; nucleotides not matched to a gene: 5. This CDR3 comprises 14 residues. CDR1 and CDR2 (germline): SGHKS, YYEKEE (reference sequence). The CDR3 reads CASSLGLATHEQFF. CDR3 coding DNA: TGTGCCAGCAGCTTGGGACTAGCTACCCATGAGCAGTTCTTC.

This clonotype was seen only a few times. The chain joins TRBV9 to TRBJ1-2; 9 bases fit TRBD1. V trimming: 0 bases; J trimming: 6 bases; junction bases outside the gene matches: 21. The CDR3 is 20 residues long. Germline V CDR1 and CDR2: SGDLS, YYNGEE. Written as DNA, the CDR3 is TGTGCCAGCAGCGTAGGGGGGACAGGGAGAAACCCCGTTTTAGAACATGGCTACACCTTC. Translated, it gives CASSVGGTGRNPVLEHGYTF.

V is TRBV9 and J is TRBJ2-7; D may be TRBD1 or TRBD2 (5 bases each). CDR1 and CDR2 from the germline V gene are SGDLS and YYNGEE. CDR3 size: 13 residues. V was trimmed by 0 bases and J by 6 bases, leaving 10 bases between them. CDR3 amino acids: CASSVGFGGEQYF. The CDR3 coding sequence is TGTGCCAGCAGCGTAGGCTTTGGGGGCGAGCAGTACTTC.

Ten or more counts support this clonotype. This rearrangement joins TRBV6-1 to TRBJ2-1, with 9 bases matching TRBD2. The length of the CDR3 is 15 residues. The germline gives CDR1 MNHNS, CDR2 SASEGT. The V segment lost 2 bases and the J segment 5 bases; nucleotides outside the gene matches: 4. CDR3 region: CASSENLAGNNEQFF. The CDR3 DNA reads as TGTGCCAGCAGTGAAAACCTAGCGGGGAACAATGAGCAGTTCTTC.

V gene TRBV5-4 combines with J gene TRBJ2-5, with 7 bases fitting TRBD2. CDR1 SGHNT and CDR2 YYREEE come from the germline V gene (reference sequence). V lost 2 bases and J lost 4; bases outside the gene matches: 5. The CDR3 totals 14 residues. The CDR3: CASSLAGSPETQYF. The CDR3 nucleotides are TGTGCCAGCAGCTTAGCGGGATCCCCAGAGACCCAGTACTTC.

This clonotype came up many times. The chain has TRBV2 and TRBJ1-1; no definite D call. In germline, CDR1 is SNHLY, CDR2 FYNNEI. V was shortened by 5 bases and J by 6 bases, with 7 bases between the two germline ends. This CDR3 contains 11 residues. Here the CDR3 DNA reads TGTGCCAGCAGTATAATGGCTGAAGCTTTCTTT. Translation: CASSIMAEAFF.

This clonotype was found many times. The chain has TRBV18 and TRBJ2-1; D is undetermined. The length of the CDR3 is 15 residues. Per germline, CDR1 KGHSH and CDR2 LQKENI. Between the trimmed V and J ends, which lost 0 bases and 1 base, there was a span of 7 bases. The CDR3 coding sequence is TGTGCCAGCTCACCACCGTACAGTTCCTACAATGAGCAGTTCTTC. Residues: CASSPPYSSYNEQFF.

This clonotype was recorded at least ten times. The gene calls are TRBV12-3 or TRBV12-4 and TRBJ2-1; 14 nucleotides align to TRBD2. CDR3 length equals 14 residues. The ends lost 6 bases at V and 8 bases at J; junction bases unmatched: 3. Here the CDR3 DNA reads TGTGCCAGCAGGACTAGCGGGGGGGGGGATGAGCAGTTCTTC. Translated, it gives CASRTSGGGDEQFF.

This clonotype occurred many times. Here the CDR3 DNA reads TGTGCCAGCAGCCAAGATGATTGGGGCACAGATACGCAGTATTTT. This codes for CASSQDDWGTDTQYF. V usage is TRBV14 and J usage is TRBJ2-3; D gene ambiguous. CDR3 length: 15 amino acids. The germline CDR1 and CDR2 sequences are SGHDN and FVKESK. V lost 0 bases to trimming and J lost 1 base, with 8 bases between them.

For this clonotype: A single base separates this from a much larger clone, so it may be a read error. This chain links TRBV7-9 with TRBJ2-7; TRBD2 agrees at 9 bases. Germline V gives CDR1 SEHNR, CDR2 FQNEAQ (reference sequence). The length of the CDR3 is 16 residues. With V trimmed by 2 bases and J by 7 bases, 12 bases remained unmatched. The DNA for the CDR3 is TGTGCCAGCAGCTTAACGGGGCTAGCGGGATGCAATGAGCAGTACTTC. It translates to CASSLTGLAGCNEQYF.

This clonotype has at least ten counts. The rearrangement uses TRBV5-6 and TRBJ2-5; 12 bases agree with TRBD1. The J segment lost 5 bases and the V segment lost 5 bases, leaving 13 bases of the junction unmatched. CDR1 and CDR2 from the germline V gene are SGHDT and YYEEEE. The CDR3 consists of 17 residues. The chain's CDR3 is CASRGTGTGGVRETQYF. CDR3 DNA: TGTGCCAGCAGGGGGACCGGGACAGGGGGCGTGAGGGAGACCCAGTACTTC.

The J gene is TRBJ2-3, the V gene TRBV2, with D tentatively TRBD1 (5 bases). Germline values: CDR1 SNHLY, CDR2 FYNNEI. V dropped 2 bases and J dropped 2 bases, with 8 bases sitting between them. This CDR3 has 14 residues. CDR3 nucleotide sequence: TGTGCCAGCAGTGAACAGGGTCTCACAGATACGCAGTATTTT. Amino acids: CASSEQGLTDTQYF.